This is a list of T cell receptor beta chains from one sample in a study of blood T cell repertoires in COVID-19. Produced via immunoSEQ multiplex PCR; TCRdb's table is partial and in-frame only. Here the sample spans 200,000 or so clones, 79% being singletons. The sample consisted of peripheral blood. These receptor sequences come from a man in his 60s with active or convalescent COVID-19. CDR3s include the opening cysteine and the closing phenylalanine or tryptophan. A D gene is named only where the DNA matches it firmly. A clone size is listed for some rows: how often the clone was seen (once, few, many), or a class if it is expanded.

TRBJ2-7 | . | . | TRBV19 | TGTGCCAGTACTAGGGGGTCGGGATACGAGCAGTACTTC | CASTRGSGYEQYF
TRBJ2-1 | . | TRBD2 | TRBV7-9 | TGTGCCAGCGGGGTCGGTAGCGGGAGAGGGGATGAGCAGTTCTTC | CASGVGSGRGDEQFF
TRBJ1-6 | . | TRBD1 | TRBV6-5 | TGTGCCAGCAGTTACTCTTGGCAGGGGGTTTCACCCCTCCACTTT | CASSYSWQGVSPLHF
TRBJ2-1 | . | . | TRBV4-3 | TGCGCCAGCAGCCAAGACAGCCCGGGAGATTACAATGAGCAGTTCTTC | CASSQDSPGDYNEQFF
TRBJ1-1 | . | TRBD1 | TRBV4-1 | TGCGCCAGCAGCCAGGCTAAAGTAGGGACAGACAACCCTGAAGCTTTCTTT | CASSQAKVGTDNPEAFF
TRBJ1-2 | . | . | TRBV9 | TGTGCCAGCAACTCTGTTAACTATGGCTACACCTTC | CASNSVNYGYTF
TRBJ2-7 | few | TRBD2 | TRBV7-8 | TGTGCCAGCAGCCTTGGGACTAGCGAGGTCTACGAGCAGTACTTC | CASSLGTSEVYEQYF
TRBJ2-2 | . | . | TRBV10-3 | TGTGCCATCAGTGAGTTCAGGGAGAACACCGGGGAGCTGTTTTTT | CAISEFRENTGELFF
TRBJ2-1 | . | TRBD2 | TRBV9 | TGTGCCAGCAGCACCGCCGGGACTAGCGGGAGGTCCCACAATGAGCAGTTCTTC | CASSTAGTSGRSHNEQFF
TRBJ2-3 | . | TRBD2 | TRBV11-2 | TGTGCCAGCAGCTCCCGGCCGGGACTAACGGCAGATACGCAGTATTTT | CASSSRPGLTADTQYF
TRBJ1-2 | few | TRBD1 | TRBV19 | TGTGCCAGTAACCGAAACGGACAGGCGCCTGGCTACACCTTC | CASNRNGQAPGYTF
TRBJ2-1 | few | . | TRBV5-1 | TGCGCCAGCAGCTTGGACGGGGAGGACTACAATGAGCAGTTCTTC | CASSLDGEDYNEQFF
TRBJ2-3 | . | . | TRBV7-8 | TGTGCCAGCAGCTCTCGTAGCGGAAAACTCACAGATACGCAGTATTTT | CASSSRSGKLTDTQYF
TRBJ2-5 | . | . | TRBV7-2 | TGTGCCAGCAGCCACCCCCAGGGAGGACAAGAGACCCAGTACTTC | CASSHPQGGQETQYF
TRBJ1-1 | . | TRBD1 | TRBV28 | TGTGCCAGCAGAATTCTGAGTCCCACAGGGGGCTGGGACACTGAAGCTTTCTTT | CASRILSPTGGWDTEAFF
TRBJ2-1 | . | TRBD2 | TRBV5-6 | TGTGCCAGCAGCTTGAGATCCGGGACTAGCGTTTACAATGAGCAGTTCTTC | CASSLRSGTSVYNEQFF
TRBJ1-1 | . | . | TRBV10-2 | TGCGCCAGCAACCTAAAAGCAGGCGCGGGGAACACTGAAGCTTTCTTT | CASNLKAGAGNTEAFF
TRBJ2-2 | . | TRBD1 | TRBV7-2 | TGTGCCAGCAGCCCACGGACAGGGTCTTCCGGGGAGCTGTTTTTT | CASSPRTGSSGELFF
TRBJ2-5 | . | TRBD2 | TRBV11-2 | TGTGCCAGCCAAAACACCGGACTAGCACGAGAGACCCAGTACTTC | CASQNTGLARETQYF
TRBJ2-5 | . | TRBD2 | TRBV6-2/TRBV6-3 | TGTGCCAGCAGTGCTAGCGGGAGGGCCCGAGAGACCCAGTACTTC | CASSASGRARETQYF
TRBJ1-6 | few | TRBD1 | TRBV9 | TGTGCCAGCAGCGTAGCGGGGGACAGTTATTCACCCCTCCACTTT | CASSVAGDSYSPLHF
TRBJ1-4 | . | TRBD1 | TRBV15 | TGTGCCACCAGCAGAGCTCGGACAGGGGGCGGTGAAAAACTGTTTTTT | CATSRARTGGGEKLFF
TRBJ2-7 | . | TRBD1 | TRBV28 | TGTGCCAGCAGTTTACCAGGGGGCCTCACCTACGAGCAGTACTTC | CASSLPGGLTYEQYF
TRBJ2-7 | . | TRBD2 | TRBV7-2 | TGTGCCAGCAGCTTAGCAGCGGGGGCCCTCTACGAGCAGTACTTC | CASSLAAGALYEQYF
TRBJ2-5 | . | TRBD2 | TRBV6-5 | TGTGCCAGCAGTCGCCCCGGGGCGGGAGGAGAGACCCAGTACTTC | CASSRPGAGGETQYF
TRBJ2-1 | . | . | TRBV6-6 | TGTGCCAGCAGTTACTCAGGGCGGGACAATGAGCAGTTCTTC | CASSYSGRDNEQFF
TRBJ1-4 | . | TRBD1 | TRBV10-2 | TGCGCCAGCGGAGGACAGGGGCAGATGGGCTCAACTAATGAAAAACTGTTTTTT | CASGGQGQMGSTNEKLFF
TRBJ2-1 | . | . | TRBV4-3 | TGCGCCAGCAGCCAAGTAGGGGACTTAAAAGGCTATGAGCAGTTCTTC | CASSQVGDLKGYEQFF
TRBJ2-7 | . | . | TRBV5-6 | TGTGCCAGCAGCTTACAAATATACAGGGTTACTTCCTACGAGCAGTACTTC | CASSLQIYRVTSYEQYF
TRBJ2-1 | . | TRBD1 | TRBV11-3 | TGTGCCAGCAGCCTCCGGGACAGGGGGAACAATGAGCAGTTCTTC | CASSLRDRGNNEQFF
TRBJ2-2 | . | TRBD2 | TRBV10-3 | TGTGCCATCAGTGACGGGCTAGCGGGAGGACGGACCGGGGAGCTGTTTTTT | CAISDGLAGGRTGELFF
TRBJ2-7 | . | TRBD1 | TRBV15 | TGTGCCACCAGCAGAACTATTTTAGGGACAGGGGGATACGAGCAGTACTTC | CATSRTILGTGGYEQYF
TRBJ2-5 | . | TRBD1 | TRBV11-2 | TGTGCCAGCAGCTTAGTACAGGGGGATCAAGAGACCCAGTACTTC | CASSLVQGDQETQYF
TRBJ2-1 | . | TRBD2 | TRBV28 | TGTGCCAGCAGTTTCCGGGGGATCGGGAGGGCCACAAATGAGCAGTTCTTC | CASSFRGIGRATNEQFF
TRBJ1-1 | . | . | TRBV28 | TGTGCCAGCAGTCTCAGGGGCTATGTTGCGGACACTGAAGCTTTCTTT | CASSLRGYVADTEAFF
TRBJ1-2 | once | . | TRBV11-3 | TGTGCCAGCAGCTTAGATTGGGGGGATAACTATGGCTACACCTTC | CASSLDWGDNYGYTF
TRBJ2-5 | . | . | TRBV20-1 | TGCAGTGCTAGTCCGGCAGGGAGGTGGGAGACCCAGTACTTC | CSASPAGRWETQYF
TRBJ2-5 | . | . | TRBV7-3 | TGTGCCAGCAGCTTATCGATCAGGGCAGGACCCCAGTACTTC | CASSLSIRAGPQYF
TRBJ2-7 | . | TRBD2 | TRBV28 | TGTGCCAGCAGTATGCCGGGACTAGAGAACGAGCAGTACTTC | CASSMPGLENEQYF
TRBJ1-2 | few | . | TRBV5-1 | TGCGCCAGCAGCTTGGGGGGAGTCTCGGATGGCTACACCTTC | CASSLGGVSDGYTF
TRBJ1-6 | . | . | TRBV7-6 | TGTGCCAGCAGCTTAAGGCAGGGCATGGATTCACCCCTCCACTTT | CASSLRQGMDSPLHF
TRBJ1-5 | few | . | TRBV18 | TGTGCCAGCTCACCAAGCGGACGGGGAGGCAATCAGCCCCAGCATTTT | CASSPSGRGGNQPQHF
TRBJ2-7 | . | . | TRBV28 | TGTGCCAGCAGTTTGGGACACAGCTACGAGCAGTACTTC | CASSLGHSYEQYF
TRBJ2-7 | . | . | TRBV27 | TGTGCCAGCAGCTTTTTCCGGGACTCCTACGAGCAGTACTTC | CASSFFRDSYEQYF
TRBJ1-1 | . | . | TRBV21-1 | TGTGCCAGCAGCCCACGGGGCAGGGGGACCGCTGAAGCTTTCTTT | CASSPRGRGTAEAFF
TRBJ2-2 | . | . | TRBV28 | TGTGCCAGCAGTTTTAATGAGGGAAGGACCGGGGAGCTGTTTTTT | CASSFNEGRTGELFF
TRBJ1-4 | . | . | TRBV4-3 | TGCGCCAGCAGCCAAGCTCTTCTTGACAGTGAAAAACTGTTTTTT | CASSQALLDSEKLFF
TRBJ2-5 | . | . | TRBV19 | TGTGCCAGTAGTACGACAGGTGGCCAAGAGACCCAGTACTTC | CASSTTGGQETQYF